This TCR beta chain emerged from a study of T cell responses to AZD1222 COVID-19 vaccine. Findings and limits, study-wide: No repertoire was sampled before or during the peak T cell response, only after it. Vaccine-associated CD4 TCRs ranged over spike, dominating at 160-218 and 743-854. Recipients of two AZD1222 doses showed rising Spike-specific TCR breadth and depth.

The V end lost 1 base, the J end lost 6 bases, and 9 bases lay between the germline ends. The CDR3 is made up of 13 amino acids. Germline lookup yields CDR1 LGHDT and CDR2 YNNKEL (reference sequence). Worth noting for this clone: No antigen is known for it.

The repertoire was sequenced with immunoSEQ multiplex PCR; TCRdb's copy has only in-frame clones and lacks some. The sample shows roughly 120,000 clones, about nine tenths of them seen only once. The gene calls are TRBV3-1 (or the pseudogene TRBV3-2) and TRBJ2-5; D is ambiguous. The TCR sequence derives from an adult who received the AZD1222 COVID-19 vaccine. The sample consisted of peripheral blood, taken 28 days after the second AZD1222 dose. CDR3 protein: CASSQGGRKTQYF. The CDR3 DNA is TGTGCCAGCAGCCAAGGAGGACGAAAGACCCAGTACTTC.